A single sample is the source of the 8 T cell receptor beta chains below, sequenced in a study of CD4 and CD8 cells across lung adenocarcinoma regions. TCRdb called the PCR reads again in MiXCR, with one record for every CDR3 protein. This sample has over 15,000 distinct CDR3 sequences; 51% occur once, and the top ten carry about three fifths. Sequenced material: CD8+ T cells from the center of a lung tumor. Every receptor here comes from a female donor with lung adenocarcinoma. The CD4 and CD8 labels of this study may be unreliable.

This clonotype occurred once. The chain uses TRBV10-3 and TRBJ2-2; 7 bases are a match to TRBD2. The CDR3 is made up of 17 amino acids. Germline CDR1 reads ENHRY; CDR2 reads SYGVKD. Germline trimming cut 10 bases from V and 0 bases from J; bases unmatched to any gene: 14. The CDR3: CASRDYDSFANTGELFF. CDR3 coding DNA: TGTGCCAGCAGGGACTACGACTCGTTCGCGAACACCGGGGAGCTGTTTTTT.

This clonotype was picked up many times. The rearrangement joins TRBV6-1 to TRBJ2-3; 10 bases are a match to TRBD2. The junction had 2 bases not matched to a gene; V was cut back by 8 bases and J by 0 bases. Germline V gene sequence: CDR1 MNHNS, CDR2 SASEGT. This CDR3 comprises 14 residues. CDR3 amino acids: CASDSGGSTDTQYF. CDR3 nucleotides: TGTGCCAGCGATAGCGGGGGGAGCACAGATACGCAGTATTTT.

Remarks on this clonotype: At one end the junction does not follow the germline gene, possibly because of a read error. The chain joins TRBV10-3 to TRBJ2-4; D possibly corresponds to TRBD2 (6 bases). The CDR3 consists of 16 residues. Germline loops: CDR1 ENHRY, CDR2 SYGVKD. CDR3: CAIRASGRGAKNTQYF. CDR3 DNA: TGTGCCATCAGAGCTTCGGGGCGGGGAGCCAAAAACACTCAGTACTTC.

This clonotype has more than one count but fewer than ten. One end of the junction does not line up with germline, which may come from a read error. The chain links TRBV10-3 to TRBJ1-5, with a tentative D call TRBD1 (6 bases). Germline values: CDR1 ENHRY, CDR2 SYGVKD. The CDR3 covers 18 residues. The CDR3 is CASSESTIRDTRNQPQHF. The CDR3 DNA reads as TGTGCCAGCAGTGAGTCGACAATCCGGGACACCCGAAATCAGCCCCAGCATTTT.

The CDR3 reads CASSAPIAEQFF. The CDR3 DNA is TGTGCCAGCAGTGCCCCGATAGCTGAGCAGTTCTTC. The chain employs TRBV6-2 or TRBV6-3 and TRBJ2-1; unclear D gene. CDR1 is MNHEY and CDR2 is SVGEGT in the germline V gene. V dropped 5 bases and J dropped 9 bases, with 11 bases sitting between them. The CDR3 is 12 amino acids.

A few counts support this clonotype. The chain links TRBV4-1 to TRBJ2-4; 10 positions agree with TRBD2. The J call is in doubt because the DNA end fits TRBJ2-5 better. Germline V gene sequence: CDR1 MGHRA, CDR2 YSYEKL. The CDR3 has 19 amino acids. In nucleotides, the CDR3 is TGCGCCAGCAGCCAAGATCGTGTACTAGCGGGGACTCCGGGGGAGACCCAGTACTTC. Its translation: CASSQDRVLAGTPGETQYF.

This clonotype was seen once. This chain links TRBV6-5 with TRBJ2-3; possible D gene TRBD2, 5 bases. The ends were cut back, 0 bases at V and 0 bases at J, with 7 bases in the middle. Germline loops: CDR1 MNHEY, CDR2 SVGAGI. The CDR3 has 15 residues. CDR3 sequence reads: CASSYSRVSTDTQYF. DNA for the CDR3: TGTGCCAGCAGTTACTCGCGGGTCAGCACAGATACGCAGTATTTT.

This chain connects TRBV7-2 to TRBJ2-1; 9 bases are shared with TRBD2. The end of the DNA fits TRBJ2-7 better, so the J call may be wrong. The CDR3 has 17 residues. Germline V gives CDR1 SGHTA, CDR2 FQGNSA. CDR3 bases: TGTGCCAGCAGCTTTTCCTCTTTAGCGGGAGTTTTTGGTGAGCAGTACTTC. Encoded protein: CASSFSSLAGVFGEQYF.